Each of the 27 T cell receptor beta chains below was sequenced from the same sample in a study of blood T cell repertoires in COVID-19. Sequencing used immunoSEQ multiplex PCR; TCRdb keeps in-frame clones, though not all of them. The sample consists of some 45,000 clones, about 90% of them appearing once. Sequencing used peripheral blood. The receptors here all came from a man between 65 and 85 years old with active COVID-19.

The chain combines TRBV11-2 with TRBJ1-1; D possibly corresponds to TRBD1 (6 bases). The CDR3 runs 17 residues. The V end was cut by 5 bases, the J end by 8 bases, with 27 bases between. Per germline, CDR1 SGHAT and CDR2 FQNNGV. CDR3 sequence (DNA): TGTGCCAGCAGCCTCATCTCCTGGGGGGGCCCAATTAAAGAAGCTTTCTTT. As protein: CASSLISWGGPIKEAFF.

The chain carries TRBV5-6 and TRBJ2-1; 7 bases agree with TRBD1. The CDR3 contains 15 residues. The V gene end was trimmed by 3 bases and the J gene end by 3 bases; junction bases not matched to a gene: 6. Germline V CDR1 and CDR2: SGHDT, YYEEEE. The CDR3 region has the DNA TGTGCCAGCAGCTCTTCGGGACAGCTCTACAATGAGCAGTTCTTC. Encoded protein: CASSSSGQLYNEQFF.

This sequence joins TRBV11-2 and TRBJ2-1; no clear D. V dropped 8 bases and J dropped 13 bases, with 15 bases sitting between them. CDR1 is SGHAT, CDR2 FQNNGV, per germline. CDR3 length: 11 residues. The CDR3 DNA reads TGTGCCAGCGGCTCGCTTTGGAGCCAGTTCTTC. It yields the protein CASGSLWSQFF.

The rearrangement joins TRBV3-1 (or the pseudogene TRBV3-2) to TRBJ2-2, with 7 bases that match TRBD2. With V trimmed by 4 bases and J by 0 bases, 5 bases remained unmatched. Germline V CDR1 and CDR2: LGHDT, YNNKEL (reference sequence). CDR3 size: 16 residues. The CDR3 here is CASSRRAGSNTGELFF. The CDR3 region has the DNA TGTGCCAGCAGCCGTAGAGCGGGGTCGAACACCGGGGAGCTGTTTTTT.

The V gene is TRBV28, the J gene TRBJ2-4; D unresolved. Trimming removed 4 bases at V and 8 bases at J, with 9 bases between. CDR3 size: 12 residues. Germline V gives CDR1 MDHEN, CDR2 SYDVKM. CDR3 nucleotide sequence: TGTGCCAGCAGTTCCCCCGCAGACATTCAGTACTTC. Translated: CASSSPADIQYF.

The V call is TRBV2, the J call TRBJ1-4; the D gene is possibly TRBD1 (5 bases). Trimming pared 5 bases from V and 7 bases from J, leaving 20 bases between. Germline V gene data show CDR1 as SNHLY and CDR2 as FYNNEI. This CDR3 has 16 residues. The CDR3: CASSLQPRGGSEKLFF. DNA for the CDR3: TGTGCCAGCAGTCTCCAACCGCGGGGGGGAAGTGAAAAACTGTTTTTT.

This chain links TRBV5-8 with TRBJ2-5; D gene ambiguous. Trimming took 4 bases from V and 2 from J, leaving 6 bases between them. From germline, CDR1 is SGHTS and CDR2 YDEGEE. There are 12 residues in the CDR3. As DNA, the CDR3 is TGTGCCAGCAGCCCCAGACAAGAGACCCAGTACTTC. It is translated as CASSPRQETQYF.

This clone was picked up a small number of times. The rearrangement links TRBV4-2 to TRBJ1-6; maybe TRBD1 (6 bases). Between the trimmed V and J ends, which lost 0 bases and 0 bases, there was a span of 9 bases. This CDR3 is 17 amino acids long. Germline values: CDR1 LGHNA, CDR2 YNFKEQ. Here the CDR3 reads CASSQEDRSSYNSPLHF. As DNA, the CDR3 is TGTGCCAGCAGCCAAGAGGACAGAAGCTCCTATAATTCACCCCTCCACTTT.

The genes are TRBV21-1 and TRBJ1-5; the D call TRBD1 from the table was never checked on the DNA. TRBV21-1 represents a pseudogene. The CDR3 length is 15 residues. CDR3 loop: CASSKRDSHNQPQHF. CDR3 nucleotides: TGTGCCAGCAGCAAACGGGACAGCCACAATCAGCCCCAGCATTTT.

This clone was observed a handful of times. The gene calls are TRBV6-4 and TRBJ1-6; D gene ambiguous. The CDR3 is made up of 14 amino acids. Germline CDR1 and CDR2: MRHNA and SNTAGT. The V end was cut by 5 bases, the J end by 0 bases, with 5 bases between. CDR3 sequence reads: CASSPSSYNSPLHF. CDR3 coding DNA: TGTGCCAGCAGTCCGAGCTCCTATAATTCACCCCTCCACTTT.

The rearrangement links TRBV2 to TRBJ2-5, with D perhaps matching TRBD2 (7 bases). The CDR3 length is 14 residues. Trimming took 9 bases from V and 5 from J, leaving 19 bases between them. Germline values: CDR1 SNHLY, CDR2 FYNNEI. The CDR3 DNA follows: TGTGCCAGTTTGATTGGGGGGGCCGGGGAGACCCAGTACTTC. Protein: CASLIGGAGETQYF.

The CDR3 reads CASSLAGGLTDTQYF. The CDR3 region has the DNA TGTGCCAGCAGCTTGGCGGGGGGGCTAACAGATACGCAGTATTTT. The genes are TRBV5-6 and TRBJ2-3, with 8 bases that match TRBD2. In germline, CDR1 is SGHDT, CDR2 YYEEEE. The J segment lost 3 bases and the V segment lost 0 bases, leaving 3 bases of the junction unmatched. CDR3 length: 15 amino acids.

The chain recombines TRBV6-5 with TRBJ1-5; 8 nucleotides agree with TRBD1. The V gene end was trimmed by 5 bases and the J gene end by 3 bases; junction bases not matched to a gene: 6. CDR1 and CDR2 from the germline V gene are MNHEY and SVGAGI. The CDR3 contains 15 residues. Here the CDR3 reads CASSLRGPNNQPQHF. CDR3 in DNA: TGTGCCAGCAGTCTCAGGGGGCCCAACAATCAGCCCCAGCATTTT.

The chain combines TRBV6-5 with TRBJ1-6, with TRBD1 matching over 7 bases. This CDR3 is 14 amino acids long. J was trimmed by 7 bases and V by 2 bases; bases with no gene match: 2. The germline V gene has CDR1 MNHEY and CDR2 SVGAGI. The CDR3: CASSYEGANSPLHF. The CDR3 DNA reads TGTGCCAGCAGTTACGAGGGGGCAAATTCACCCCTCCACTTT.

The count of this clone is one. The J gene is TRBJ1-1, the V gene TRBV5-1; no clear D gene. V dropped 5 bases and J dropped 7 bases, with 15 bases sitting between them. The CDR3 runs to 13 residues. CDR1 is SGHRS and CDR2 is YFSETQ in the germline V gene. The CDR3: CASSYRGSIEAFF. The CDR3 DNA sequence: TGCGCCAGCAGTTACCGGGGATCGATTGAAGCTTTCTTT.

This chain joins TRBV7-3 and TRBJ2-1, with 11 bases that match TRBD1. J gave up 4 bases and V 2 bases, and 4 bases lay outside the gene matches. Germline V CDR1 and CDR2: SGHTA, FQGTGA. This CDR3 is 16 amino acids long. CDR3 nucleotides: TGTGCCAGCAGCTTAGCGGGACAGGGGGGTTACAATGAGCAGTTCTTC. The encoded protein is CASSLAGQGGYNEQFF. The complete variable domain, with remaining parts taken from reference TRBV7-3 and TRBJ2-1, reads GAGVSQTPSNKVTEKGKYVELRCDPISGHTALYWYRQSLGQGPEFLIYFQGTGAADDSGLPNDRFFAVRPEGSVSTLKIQRTERGDSAVYLCASSLAGQGGYNEQFFGPGTRLTVL.

The CDR3 DNA reads TGCGCCAGCAGCTTGGGACAGGGGGCGAACCTGAACACTGAAGCTTTCTTT. This encodes CASSLGQGANLNTEAFF. The chain combines TRBV5-1 with TRBJ1-1, with 10 bases matching TRBD1. Looked up from germline, CDR1 is SGHRS and CDR2 is YFSETQ. The junction had 5 bases not matched to a gene; V was cut back by 0 bases and J by 0 bases. The CDR3 loop spans 17 amino acids.

Written as DNA, the CDR3 is TGTGCCAGCGCCGGACTGGCCTCCTACAATGAGCAGTTCTTC. This codes for CASAGLASYNEQFF. The chain links TRBV6-5 to TRBJ2-1; D perhaps matches TRBD2 (5 bases). Trimming pared 8 bases from V and 0 bases from J, leaving 11 bases between. CDR1 is MNHEY, CDR2 SVGAGI, per germline. The CDR3 is 14 residues long.

The CDR3: CAWSLTGGYNEQFF. Written as DNA, the CDR3 is TGTGCCTGGAGTTTGACAGGGGGTTACAATGAGCAGTTCTTC. The chain uses TRBV30 and TRBJ2-1, with 9 bases lining up with TRBD1. The V gene's germline CDR1 is GTSNPN and CDR2 SVGIG (reference sequence). CDR3 length equals 14 residues. J lost 4 bases, V lost 2 bases, and 3 bases had no gene match.

The CDR3 loop is CASSYSMTGLSYEQYF. The CDR3 DNA is TGTGCCAGCAGTTACTCGATGACTGGTCTTTCCTACGAGCAGTACTTC. V gene TRBV6-5 combines with J gene TRBJ2-7; D not certain. Germline lookup yields CDR1 MNHEY and CDR2 SVGAGI. CDR3 size: 16 residues. The V end was cut by 0 bases, the J end by 1 base, with 13 bases between.

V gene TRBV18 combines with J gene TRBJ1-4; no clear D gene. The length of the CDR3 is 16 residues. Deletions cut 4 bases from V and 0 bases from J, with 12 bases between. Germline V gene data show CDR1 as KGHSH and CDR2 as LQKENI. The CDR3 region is CASSRRMQATNEKLFF. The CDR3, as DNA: TGTGCCAGCTCACGACGGATGCAGGCAACTAATGAAAAACTGTTTTTT.

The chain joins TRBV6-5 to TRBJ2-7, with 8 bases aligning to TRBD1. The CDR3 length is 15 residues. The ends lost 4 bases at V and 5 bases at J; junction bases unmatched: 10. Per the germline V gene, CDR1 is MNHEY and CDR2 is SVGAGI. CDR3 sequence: CASSFNDRGTHEQYF. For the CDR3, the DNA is TGTGCCAGCAGTTTCAACGACAGGGGTACCCACGAGCAGTACTTC.

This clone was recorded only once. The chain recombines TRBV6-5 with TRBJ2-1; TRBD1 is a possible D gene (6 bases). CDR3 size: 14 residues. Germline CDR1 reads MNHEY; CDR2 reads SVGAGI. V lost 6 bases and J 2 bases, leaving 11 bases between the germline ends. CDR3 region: CASSNRATYNEQFF. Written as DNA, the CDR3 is TGTGCCAGCAGCAACAGGGCTACCTACAATGAGCAGTTCTTC.

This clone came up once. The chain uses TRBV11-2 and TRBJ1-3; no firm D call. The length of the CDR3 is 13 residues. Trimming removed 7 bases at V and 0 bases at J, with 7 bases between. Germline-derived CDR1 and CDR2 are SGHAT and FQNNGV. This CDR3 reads CASKRSSGNTIYF. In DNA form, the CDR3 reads TGTGCCAGCAAGAGGAGCTCTGGAAACACCATATATTTT.

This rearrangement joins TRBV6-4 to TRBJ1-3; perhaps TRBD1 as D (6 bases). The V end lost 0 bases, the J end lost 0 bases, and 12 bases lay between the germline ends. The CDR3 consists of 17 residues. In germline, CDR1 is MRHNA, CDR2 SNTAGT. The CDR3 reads CASSDSQGLSSGNTIYF. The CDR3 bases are TGTGCCAGCAGTGACTCCCAGGGGCTATCCTCTGGAAACACCATATATTTT.

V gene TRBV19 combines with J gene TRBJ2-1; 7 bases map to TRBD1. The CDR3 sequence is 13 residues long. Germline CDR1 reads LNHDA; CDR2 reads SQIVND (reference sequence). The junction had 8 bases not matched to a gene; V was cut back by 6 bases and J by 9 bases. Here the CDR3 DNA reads TGTGCCAGTAGCCTCACAGGGGCGAGTGAGCAGTTCTTC. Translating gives CASSLTGASEQFF.

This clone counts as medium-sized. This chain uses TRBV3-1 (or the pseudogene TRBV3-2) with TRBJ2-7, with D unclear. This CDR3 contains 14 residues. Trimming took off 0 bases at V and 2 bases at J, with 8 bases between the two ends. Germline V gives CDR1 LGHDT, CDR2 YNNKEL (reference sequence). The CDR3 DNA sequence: TGTGCCAGCAGCCAAGATGCAGTACCCTACGAGCAGTACTTC. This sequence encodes CASSQDAVPYEQYF.